Following are 9 T cell receptor beta chains from one sample sequenced in a study of T cell responses to AZD1222 COVID-19 vaccine (TCRdb year 2021). The time point label corresponds to: baseline before first vaccination. The method was the immunoSEQ multiplex PCR assay. This is the immuneACCESS table as TCRdb keeps it, with only in-frame sequences that have V and J called. A part of the clones is gone; compared with another copy, unresolved V genes explain less than half, and the rest is unexplained. This sample holds 150,000 to 180,000 clones; 88% were observed only once. The ten largest clones add up to 3% to 3.5% of the sample. The source was peripheral blood, collected on day 0 of AZD1222 vaccination. These receptors were collected from an adult in good health.

V is TRBV6-9 and J is TRBJ1-4, with 11 bases identical to TRBD1. Unmatched junction bases numbered 11, after V lost 4 bases and J lost 4 bases. This CDR3 is built from 18 residues. Germline CDR1 MNHGY, CDR2 SVAAGI. CDR3 in DNA: TGTGCCAGCAGTTCACCCTGGGACAGGGGGAATGGTAATGAAAAACTGTTTTTT. Encoded protein: CASSSPWDRGNGNEKLFF.

This clone was observed a few times. The chain employs TRBV5-5 and TRBJ1-4; possible D gene TRBD1, 5 bases. Germline assignment: CDR1 SGHKS and CDR2 YYEKEE (reference sequence). The CDR3 length is 17 residues. The V end was cut by 0 bases, the J end by 0 bases, with 12 bases between. The CDR3: CASSLAWTPATNEKLFF. The CDR3 nucleotides read TGTGCCAGCAGCTTGGCGTGGACACCTGCAACTAATGAAAAACTGTTTTTT. The full variable domain, in which reference TRBV5-5 and TRBJ1-4 provide the parts outside the CDR3, is DAGVTQSPTHLIKTRGQQVTLRCSPISGHKSVSWYQQVLGQGPQFIFQYYEKEERGRGNFPDRFSARQFPNYSSELNVNALLLGDSALYLCASSLAWTPATNEKLFFGSGTQLSVL.

The chain joins TRBV11-1 to TRBJ2-7, with D maybe TRBD1 (6 bases). V was pared by 1 base and J by 3 bases, with 10 bases between. Germline V gives CDR1 SGHAT, CDR2 FQDESV (reference sequence). CDR3 size: 14 residues. The CDR3 coding sequence is TGTGCCAGCAGCTTAGGCCCCAGGGGCTACGAGCAGTACTTC. Translation: CASSLGPRGYEQYF.

This clone was detected only once. The V call is TRBV7-8, the J call TRBJ2-3; 10 positions match TRBD2. The CDR3 runs 14 residues. CDR1 and CDR2 (germline): SGHVS, FQNEAQ. The trim removed 6 bases at V and 6 bases at J, leaving 6 bases unmatched. CDR3 sequence: CASSPAGGLDTQYF. In nucleotides, the CDR3 is TGTGCCAGCAGTCCAGCGGGGGGGCTTGATACGCAGTATTTT.

V gene TRBV14 combines with J gene TRBJ1-5, with D tentatively TRBD1 (5 bases). Trimming took off 7 bases at V and 6 bases at J, with 16 bases between the two ends. The CDR3 runs 14 residues. The V gene's germline CDR1 is SGHDN and CDR2 FVKESK. CDR3 DNA: TGTGCCAGCATCGGGGGGGTCCCCTTTCAGCCCCAGCATTTT. This codes for CASIGGVPFQPQHF.

V and J are TRBV3-1 (or the pseudogene TRBV3-2) and TRBJ1-3; TRBD1 agrees at 7 bases. Unmatched junction bases numbered 6, after V lost 4 bases and J lost 3 bases. The V gene's germline CDR1 is LGHDT and CDR2 YNNKEL (reference sequence). This CDR3 has 15 residues. Here the CDR3 reads CASSPTGVGGNTIYF. CDR3 bases: TGTGCCAGCAGCCCCACAGGGGTAGGTGGAAACACCATATATTTT.

The chain recombines TRBV5-6 with TRBJ1-1; no firm D call. Germline V CDR1 and CDR2: SGHDT, YYEEEE. The CDR3 covers 13 residues. V lost 5 bases, J lost 3 bases, and 11 bases lay in between. DNA for the CDR3: TGTGCCAGCAGTTTCAACCGGGACACTGAAGCTTTCTTT. This gives the protein CASSFNRDTEAFF.

The V call is TRBV18, the J call TRBJ1-3, with D unclear. The germline V and J ends were trimmed by 1 base and 1 base, with 5 bases remaining between them. There are 14 residues in the CDR3. Germline V gene sequence: CDR1 KGHSH, CDR2 LQKENI. This CDR3 is CASSPQGSGNTIYF. CDR3 coding DNA: TGTGCCAGCTCACCACAGGGATCTGGAAACACCATATATTTT.

V usage is TRBV6-5 and J usage is TRBJ2-2; perhaps TRBD1 as D (6 bases). This CDR3 comprises 13 residues. Germline loops: CDR1 MNHEY, CDR2 SVGAGI. Trimming left V 6 bases short and J 6 bases short, with 11 bases between. In DNA form, the CDR3 reads TGTGCCAGCAGCTACCCAGGGGCCGGGGAGCTGTTTTTT. This codes for CASSYPGAGELFF.